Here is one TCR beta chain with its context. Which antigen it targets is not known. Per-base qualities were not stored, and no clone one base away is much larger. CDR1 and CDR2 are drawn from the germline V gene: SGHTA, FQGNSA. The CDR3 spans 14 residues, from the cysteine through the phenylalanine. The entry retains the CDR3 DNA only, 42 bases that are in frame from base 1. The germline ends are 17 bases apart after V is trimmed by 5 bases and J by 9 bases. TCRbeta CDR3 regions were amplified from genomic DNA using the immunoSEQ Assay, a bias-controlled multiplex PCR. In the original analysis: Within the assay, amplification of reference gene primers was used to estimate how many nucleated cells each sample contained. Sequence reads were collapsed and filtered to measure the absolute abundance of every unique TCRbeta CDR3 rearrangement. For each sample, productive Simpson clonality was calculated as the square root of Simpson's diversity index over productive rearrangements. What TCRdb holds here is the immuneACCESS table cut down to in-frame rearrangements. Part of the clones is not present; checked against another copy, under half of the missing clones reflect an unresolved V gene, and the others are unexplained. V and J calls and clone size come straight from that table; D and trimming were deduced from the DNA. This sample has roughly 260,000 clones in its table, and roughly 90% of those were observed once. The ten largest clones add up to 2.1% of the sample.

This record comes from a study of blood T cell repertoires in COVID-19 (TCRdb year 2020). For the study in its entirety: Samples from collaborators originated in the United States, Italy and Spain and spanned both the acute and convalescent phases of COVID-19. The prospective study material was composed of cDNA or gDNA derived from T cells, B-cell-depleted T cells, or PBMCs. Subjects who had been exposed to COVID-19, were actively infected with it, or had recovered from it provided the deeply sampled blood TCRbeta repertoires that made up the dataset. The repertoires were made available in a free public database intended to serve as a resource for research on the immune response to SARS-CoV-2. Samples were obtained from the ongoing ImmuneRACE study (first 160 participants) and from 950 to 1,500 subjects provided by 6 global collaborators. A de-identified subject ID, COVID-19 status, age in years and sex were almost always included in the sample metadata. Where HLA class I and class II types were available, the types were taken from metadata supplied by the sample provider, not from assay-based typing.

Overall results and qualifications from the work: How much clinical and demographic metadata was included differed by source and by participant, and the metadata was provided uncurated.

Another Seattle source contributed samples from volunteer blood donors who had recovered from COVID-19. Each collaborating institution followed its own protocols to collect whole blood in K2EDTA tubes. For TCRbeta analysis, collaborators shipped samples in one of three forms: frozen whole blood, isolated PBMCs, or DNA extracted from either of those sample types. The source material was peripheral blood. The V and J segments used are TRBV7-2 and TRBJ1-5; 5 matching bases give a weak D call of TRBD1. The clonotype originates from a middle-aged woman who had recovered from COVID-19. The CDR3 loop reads CASSPRSGQGPQHF. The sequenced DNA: TGTGCCAGCAGCCCAAGGTCAGGTCAGGGGCCCCAGCATTTT.